These 29 T cell receptor beta chains were sequenced from one sample in a study of T cell responses to AZD1222 COVID-19 vaccine. The protocol was immunoSEQ multiplex PCR, while the TCRdb copy is restricted to in-frame clones and leaves out a portion. This table has more than 85,000 clones, around 80% appearing once. Sequencing used peripheral blood, obtained on day 0 of AZD1222 vaccination. These receptors came from an adult in good health.

This rearrangement joins TRBV30 to TRBJ2-2; the match to TRBD2 covers 16 bases. The J segment lost 4 bases and the V segment lost 3 bases, leaving 8 bases of the junction unmatched. The germline gives CDR1 GTSNPN, CDR2 SVGIG (reference sequence). This CDR3 contains 18 residues. The CDR3, as DNA: TGTGCCTGGAGAGCGGGACTAGCGGGGGGGCCTAGCACCGGGGAGCTGTTTTTT. It specifies CAWRAGLAGGPSTGELFF.

The chain joins TRBV9 to TRBJ1-1; no clear D gene. The V end was cut by 6 bases, the J end by 4 bases, with 19 bases between. The CDR3 runs 15 residues. Germline V CDR1 and CDR2: SGDLS, YYNGEE. The CDR3 coding sequence is TGTGCCAGCAACGCCGTGGGGAACCTCATCACTGAAGCTTTCTTT. Translating it yields CASNAVGNLITEAFF.

The chain employs TRBV7-2 and TRBJ1-1, with TRBD1 matching over 8 bases. There are 13 residues in the CDR3. Trimming cost V 1 base and J 12 bases; bases outside gene matches: 7. Germline CDR1 SGHTA, CDR2 FQGNSA. The CDR3 reads CASSLGTGLRTFF. For the CDR3, the DNA is TGTGCCAGCAGCTTAGGGACAGGGCTGCGGACTTTCTTT.

The chain is built from TRBV7-8 and TRBJ1-4; no clear D gene. Germline values: CDR1 SGHVS, CDR2 FQNEAQ. Trimming pared 1 base from V and 3 bases from J, leaving 12 bases between. The CDR3 is made up of 16 amino acids. The CDR3 is CASSLVGQRANEKLFF. The CDR3, as DNA: TGTGCCAGCAGCTTAGTCGGGCAGAGAGCTAATGAAAAACTGTTTTTT.

V gene TRBV5-1 combines with J gene TRBJ1-6; D not certain. The CDR3 has 14 amino acids. Per the germline V gene, CDR1 is SGHRS and CDR2 is YFSETQ. Trimming left V 0 bases short and J 8 bases short, with 9 bases between. The CDR3 DNA reads as TGCGCCAGCAGCTTGGAAGGAACGGATTCACCCCTCCACTTT. Its translation is CASSLEGTDSPLHF. Together with reference TRBV5-1 and TRBJ1-6, the CDR3 gives the full variable domain: KAGVTQTPRYLIKTRGQQVTLSCSPISGHRSVSWYQQTPGQGLQFLFEYFSETQRNKGNFPGRFSGRQFSNSRSEMNVSTLELGDSALYLCASSLEGTDSPLHFGNGTRLTVT.

The chain carries TRBV27 and TRBJ2-3; the match to TRBD2 covers 12 bases. The CDR3 is made up of 19 amino acids. V lost 5 bases and J lost 6; bases outside the gene matches: 18. Germline V gives CDR1 MNHEY, CDR2 SMNVEV (reference sequence). The CDR3 reads CASSPLRWTSGDSRDTQYF. The CDR3 DNA sequence: TGTGCCAGCAGTCCTCTGCGGTGGACTAGCGGGGACTCGCGGGATACGCAGTATTTT.

This chain uses TRBV6-1 with TRBJ1-1; D possibly corresponds to TRBD1 (6 bases). CDR3 length equals 16 residues. Looked up from germline, CDR1 is MNHNS and CDR2 is SASEGT. Trimming took 2 bases from V and 0 from J, leaving 13 bases between them. CDR3 coding DNA: TGTGCCAGCAGTGAAAAACAGGGTTTCATGAACACTGAAGCTTTCTTT. It encodes CASSEKQGFMNTEAFF.

The gene calls are TRBV5-1 and TRBJ1-5, with no clear D. Germline values: CDR1 SGHRS, CDR2 YFSETQ. Trimming stripped 4 bases from V and 4 bases from J, with 12 bases between. This CDR3 region has 14 residues. DNA for the CDR3: TGCGCCAGCAGCCCTTATTCGAGAAATCAGCCCCAGCATTTT. Amino acids: CASSPYSRNQPQHF.

The chain combines TRBV4-2 with TRBJ1-4, with D tentatively TRBD1 (5 bases). This CDR3 is built from 15 residues. Trimming took off 1 base at V and 8 bases at J, with 14 bases between the two ends. Looked up from germline, CDR1 is LGHNA and CDR2 is YNFKEQ. For the CDR3, the DNA is TGTGCCAGCAGCCAAGGACTAGGGGATGAGGAAAAACTGTTTTTT. It encodes CASSQGLGDEEKLFF.

The chain couples TRBV5-4 to TRBJ1-1, with D perhaps matching TRBD1 (6 bases). Trimming took off 1 base at V and 0 bases at J, with 10 bases between the two ends. The germline V gene encodes CDR1 SGHNT and CDR2 YYREEE (reference sequence). The length of the CDR3 is 15 residues. The CDR3 reads CASSLPGGLNTEAFF. Here the CDR3 DNA reads TGTGCCAGCAGCTTGCCGGGGGGCCTGAACACTGAAGCTTTCTTT.

V usage is TRBV6-2 or TRBV6-3 and J usage is TRBJ1-1; D not resolved. The CDR3 runs to 14 residues. Germline loops: CDR1 MNHEY, CDR2 SVGEGT. Trimming took 5 bases from V and 2 from J, leaving 12 bases between them. CDR3 region: CASSKVLLNTEAFF. The DNA of the CDR3 is TGTGCCAGCAGTAAAGTTCTTCTCAACACTGAAGCTTTCTTT.

The chain employs TRBV30 and TRBJ1-3; 7 bases map to TRBD1. With 4 bases clipped from V and 6 bases from J, the junction kept 9 bases outside the gene matches. Germline V lookup: CDR1 GTSNPN, CDR2 SVGIG (reference sequence). The CDR3 loop spans 14 amino acids. In nucleotides, the CDR3 is TGTGCCTGGAAGAAACAGGGGCGGGAAAACACCATATATTTT. Translated, it gives CAWKKQGRENTIYF.

This clone was seen a few times. The chain has TRBV27 and TRBJ1-2; a weak D match, TRBD1 (6 bases). Trimming left V 1 base short and J 4 bases short, with 16 bases between. The CDR3 extends over 16 amino acids. Germline V gene data show CDR1 as MNHEY and CDR2 as SMNVEV (reference sequence). CDR3 nucleotides: TGTGCCAGCAGTTTATTGGGCGGGGGGGCAGGCTATGGCTACACCTTC. Its translation is CASSLLGGGAGYGYTF.

The genes are TRBV2 and TRBJ2-7; D gene unclear. Germline V lookup: CDR1 SNHLY, CDR2 FYNNEI. This CDR3 spans 12 amino acids. Trimming cost V 6 bases and J 3 bases, with 9 bases left between them. CDR3 in DNA: TGTGCCAGCAGCCGGGCCCTCTACGAGCAGTACTTC. The encoded protein is CASSRALYEQYF.

The chain combines TRBV19 with TRBJ2-1; 10 nucleotides align to TRBD1. Germline trimming cut 6 bases from V and 0 bases from J; bases unmatched to any gene: 8. In germline, CDR1 is LNHDA, CDR2 SQIVND (reference sequence). This CDR3 region has 17 residues. CDR3 DNA: TGTGCCAGTAGGGGGACAGGGGATCTTAGCTCCTACAATGAGCAGTTCTTC. This codes for CASRGTGDLSSYNEQFF.

The rearrangement joins TRBV4-1 to TRBJ1-2, with 7 bases aligning to TRBD1. CDR1 is MGHRA and CDR2 is YSYEKL in the germline V gene. CDR3 length equals 12 residues. After removal of 3 bases from V and 5 bases from J, the junction contained 0 bases not matched to a gene. The CDR3, as DNA: TGCGCCAGCAGCCAGACAGGGTATGGCTACACCTTC. It translates to CASSQTGYGYTF.

On this clone: The CDR3 ends on some other residue instead of the conserved phenylalanine or tryptophan, so this is likely a read error. No DNA is shown, since the ends of the CDR3 on it are uncertain; the CDR3 is the one TCRdb lists. V usage is TRBV10-1 and J usage is TRBJ1-2. Germline CDR1 WNHNN, CDR2 SYGVQD (reference sequence). Termini included, the CDR3 measures 14 amino acids. The CDR3 spells CASRPPPVFEIVAS.

The chain is built from TRBV4-3 and TRBJ1-1; 9 bases are a match to TRBD1. CDR3 length equals 15 residues. J lost 3 bases, V lost 0 bases, and 2 bases had no gene match. The germline V gene has CDR1 LGHNA and CDR2 YSLEER. The CDR3 sequence is CASSQDGDRDTEAFF. The CDR3 region has the DNA TGCGCCAGCAGCCAAGACGGGGACAGGGACACTGAAGCTTTCTTT.

The rearrangement joins TRBV29-1 to TRBJ1-4; D is unresolved. The germline V and J ends were trimmed by 4 bases and 0 bases, with 18 bases remaining between them. The CDR3 sequence is 17 residues long. Germline CDR1 SQVTM, CDR2 ANQGSEA. Here the CDR3 DNA reads TGCAGCGTTGCCGTTATTGGGTCAGGAGCAACTAATGAAAAACTGTTTTTT. Protein sequence: CSVAVIGSGATNEKLFF.

The chain employs TRBV6-5 and TRBJ2-7; no clear D gene. V lost 8 bases and J lost 3, with 11 bases in between. Germline loops: CDR1 MNHEY, CDR2 SVGAGI. The CDR3 consists of 12 residues. The CDR3 loop is CASGDPGYEQYF. In DNA form, the CDR3 reads TGTGCCAGCGGAGACCCTGGCTACGAGCAGTACTTC.

This chain links TRBV27 with TRBJ1-2, with 9 bases aligning to TRBD1. The CDR3 is 13 residues long. The V gene end was trimmed by 7 bases and the J gene end by 8 bases; junction bases not matched to a gene: 8. In germline, CDR1 is MNHEY, CDR2 SMNVEV (reference sequence). The CDR3 DNA reads TGTGCCAGCAATACACAGGGGGCGCCCGGCTACACCTTC. Protein: CASNTQGAPGYTF.

The chain joins TRBV4-1 to TRBJ2-5, with D tentatively TRBD1 or TRBD2 (5 bases each). Germline V gene sequence: CDR1 MGHRA, CDR2 YSYEKL. Trimming removed 1 base at V and 8 bases at J, with 17 bases between. This CDR3 has 15 residues. The DNA of the CDR3 is TGCGCCAGCAGCCAAGCCCAGGGAGTGAGGGGAACCCAGTACTTC. As protein: CASSQAQGVRGTQYF.

The rearrangement uses TRBV3-1 (or the pseudogene TRBV3-2) and TRBJ2-3; no definite D call. The CDR3 has 15 amino acids. In germline, CDR1 is LGHDT, CDR2 YNNKEL (reference sequence). V shed 0 bases and J shed 3 bases, with 10 bases lying between them. CDR3: CASSQDQDPTDTQYF. The CDR3 bases are TGTGCCAGCAGCCAAGATCAGGACCCAACAGATACGCAGTATTTT.

The rearrangement uses TRBV3-1 (or the pseudogene TRBV3-2) and TRBJ2-3, with 8 bases aligning to TRBD2. CDR3 size: 16 residues. V trimming: 2 bases; J trimming: 2 bases; junction bases outside the gene matches: 6. Germline V lookup: CDR1 LGHDT, CDR2 YNNKEL (reference sequence). CDR3 bases: TGTGCCAGCAGCCAATCGGGACTAGGGTTCACAGATACGCAGTATTTT. Its translation is CASSQSGLGFTDTQYF.

This chain connects TRBV5-1 to TRBJ1-2; 12 nucleotides match TRBD1. Germline V lookup: CDR1 SGHRS, CDR2 YFSETQ. After removal of 5 bases from V and 8 bases from J, the junction contained 7 bases not matched to a gene. CDR3 length: 14 residues. The CDR3 spells CASRPGQGAGGYTF. The DNA of the CDR3 is TGCGCCAGCAGACCGGGACAGGGGGCTGGGGGCTACACCTTC.

The chain links TRBV6-1 to TRBJ2-5; no definite D call. Trimming removed 0 bases from V and 3 bases from J, with 5 bases in between. Germline V gene lookup returns CDR1 MNHNS and CDR2 SASEGT. This CDR3 has 13 residues. This CDR3 reads CASSEAHKETQYF. As DNA, the CDR3 is TGTGCCAGCAGTGAAGCCCACAAAGAGACCCAGTACTTC.

The chain couples TRBV7-8 to TRBJ2-6, with 11 bases that match TRBD1. The CDR3 is made up of 18 amino acids. V was pared by 4 bases and J by 0 bases, with 5 bases of the junction left unmatched. The germline V gene encodes CDR1 SGHVS and CDR2 FQNEAQ. CDR3 nucleotide sequence: TGTGCCAGCAGCTGGGGGACAGGGGGTTTCTCTGGGGCCAACGTCCTGACTTTC. This translates into CASSWGTGGFSGANVLTF.

The chain combines TRBV18 with TRBJ2-2; D possibly corresponds to TRBD2 (5 bases). The CDR3 has 15 residues. CDR1 is KGHSH, CDR2 LQKENI, per germline. Trimming removed 6 bases from V and 7 bases from J, with 18 bases in between. CDR3 bases: TGTGCCAGCTCCGAAGTCCCGGGGATTGGCGGGGAGCTGTTTTTT. Translating gives CASSEVPGIGGELFF.

This clone was observed a handful of times. The V and J genes are TRBV19 and TRBJ1-5; 7 bases are shared with TRBD1. There are 15 residues in the CDR3. CDR1 LNHDA and CDR2 SQIVND come from the germline V gene (reference sequence). Trimming took 7 bases from V and 3 from J; bases not matched to a gene: 9. The CDR3 bases are TGTGCCAGTACCGGGGACAGATCCTTCAATCAGCCCCAGCATTTT. It encodes CASTGDRSFNQPQHF. Complete variable domain (other parts from reference TRBV19 and TRBJ1-5): DGGITQSPKYLFRKEGQNVTLSCEQNLNHDAMYWYRQDPGQGLRLIYYSQIVNDFQKGDIAEGYSVSREKKESFPLTVTSAQKNPTAFYLCASTGDRSFNQPQHFGDGTRLSIL.